This T cell receptor beta chain came from a study of regulatory T cells in long-lasting Graves disease. Time point described: newly diagnosed GD, antithyroid drugs for less than 3 months. Scientists built the TCR library using RNA that was extracted from PBMCs. This clonotype came up many times. CDR1 and CDR2 (germline): SGHAT, FQNNGV. The V end was cut by 4 bases, the J end by 8 bases, with 11 bases between. The CDR3 has 12 amino acids. Relying on iRepertoire HTBI primers and Arm-PCR of CDR3 regions, the team built TCR beta libraries. TCRdb reprocessed the multiplex PCR reads via MiXCR and lists one record per CDR3 protein. The data show around 420,000 distinct CDR3 sequences, 15% to 18% seen once.

V usage is TRBV11-2 and J usage is TRBJ1-1, with D hard to call. The receptor comes from a female donor with Graves disease. The material was peripheral blood mononuclear cells (PBMCs), obtained at new diagnosis, from a patient treated with antithyroid drugs. The CDR3 reads CASSSRPDEAFF. The CDR3 DNA reads TGTGCCAGCAGCTCCCGACCCGACGAAGCTTTCTTT.